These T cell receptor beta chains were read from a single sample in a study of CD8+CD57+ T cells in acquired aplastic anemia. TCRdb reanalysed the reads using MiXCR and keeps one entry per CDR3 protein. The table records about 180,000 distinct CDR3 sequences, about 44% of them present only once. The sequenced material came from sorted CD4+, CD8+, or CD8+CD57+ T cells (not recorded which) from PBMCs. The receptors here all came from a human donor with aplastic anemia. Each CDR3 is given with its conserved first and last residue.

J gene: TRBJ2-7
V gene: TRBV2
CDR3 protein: CASMPGQGAVHEQYF

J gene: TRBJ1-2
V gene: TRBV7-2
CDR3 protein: CASSLSHGDYGYTF

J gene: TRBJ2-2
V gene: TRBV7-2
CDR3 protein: CASSSSVNTGELFF

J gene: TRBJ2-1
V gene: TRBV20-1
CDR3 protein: CSARLASTDTQFF

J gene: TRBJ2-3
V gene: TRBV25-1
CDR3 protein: CASSDGQVGPSDTQYF

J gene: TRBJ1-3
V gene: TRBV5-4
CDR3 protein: CASSLVGTPASGNTIYF

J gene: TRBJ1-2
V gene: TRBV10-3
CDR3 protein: CAISELTGNYGYTF

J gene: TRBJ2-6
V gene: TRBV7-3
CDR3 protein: CASSFLSGANVLTF

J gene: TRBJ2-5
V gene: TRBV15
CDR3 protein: CATSSGTKEKTQYF

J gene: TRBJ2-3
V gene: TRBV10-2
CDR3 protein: CASSESRARTDTQYF

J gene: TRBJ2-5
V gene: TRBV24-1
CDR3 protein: CATGGPGETQYF

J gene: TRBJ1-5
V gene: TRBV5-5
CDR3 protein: CASSLQGGNQPQHF

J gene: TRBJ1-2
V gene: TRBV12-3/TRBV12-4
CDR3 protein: CASSLTDGVRSGYTF

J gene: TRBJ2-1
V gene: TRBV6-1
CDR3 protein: CASIVGMLAGGYNEQFF

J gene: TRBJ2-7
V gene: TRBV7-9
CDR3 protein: CASSPRDRAVNEQYF

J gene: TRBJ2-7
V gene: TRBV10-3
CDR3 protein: CAIGLTPGGEQYF

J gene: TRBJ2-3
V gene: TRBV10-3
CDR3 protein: CAIKGTGDTQYF

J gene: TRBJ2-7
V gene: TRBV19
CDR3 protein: CASSTGIAGAYEQYF

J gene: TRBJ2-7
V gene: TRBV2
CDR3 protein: CASSEWAETYEQYF

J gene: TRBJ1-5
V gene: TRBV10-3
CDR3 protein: CAISEERGSGTQHF